The clone carrying this T cell receptor (beta chain) has only a few counts. The antigen is undetermined. This sample is part of a study of cytomegalovirus exposure and HLA in healthy donors. The repertoire was sequenced with immunoSEQ multiplex PCR; TCRdb's copy has only in-frame clones and lacks some. This sample yields hundreds of thousands of clones, of which approximately 90% are seen a single time; 2.6% belongs to the top ten. Overall study results and limits: Many donors carried some public TCRs, although rarity characterized most TCR sequences. A classifier reportedly called cytomegalovirus status with high sensitivity and specificity. Researchers catalogued approximately 170 TCR beta chains as cytomegalovirus-associated.

What was sequenced was PBMCs. This receptor was obtained from a man aged 18-30 years in good health and CMV-seronegative.

CDR3 sequence: CASSIKPQTGQPQHF. CDR3 bases: TGTGCCAGTAGTATTAAGCCCCAAACGGGACAGCCCCAGCATTTT. This rearrangement joins TRBV19 to TRBJ1-5; no definite D call. The CDR3 is 15 amino acids. V was cut by 3 bases and J by 7 bases, with 16 bases left in between. Germline CDR1 LNHDA, CDR2 SQIVND (reference sequence). The full variable domain, completed using reference TRBV19 and TRBJ1-5, is DGGITQSPKYLFRKEGQNVTLSCEQNLNHDAMYWYRQDPGQGLRLIYYSQIVNDFQKGDIAEGYSVSREKKESFPLTVTSAQKNPTAFYLCASSIKPQTGQPQHFGDGTRLSIL.